This TCR beta chain was profiled in a study of blood T cell repertoires in COVID-19. Study information: The United States, Italy and Spain were the sources of the acute and convalescent COVID-19 samples. PBMCs, B-cell-depleted T cells, or T cells were the source of the cDNA or gDNA that made up the material.

The CDR3 contains 16 residues. Trimming cost V 4 bases and J 1 base; bases outside gene matches: 7. Germline CDR1 is LGHNA and CDR2 is YNFKEQ. Authors' analysis steps: Researchers report that nucleated cell counts were estimated from reference gene primer amplification. Profiling relied on immunoSEQ multiplex PCR, and the TCRdb table lists in-frame clones only, not all of them. V and J calls plus clone size are reproduced from that table; the DNA served to infer D and trimming. The sample yields 150,000 to 200,000 clones, over 70% seen once. The chain couples TRBV4-2 to TRBJ2-5; 9 bases are shared with TRBD1. The TCR originated in a woman aged 70-85 years who had recovered from COVID-19. Material: peripheral blood. CDR3 loop: CASSPGKGQGQETQYF. The CDR3 region has the DNA TGTGCCAGCAGCCCCGGAAAGGGACAGGGCCAAGAGACCCAGTACTTC.